The clone carrying this T cell receptor (beta chain) was observed a handful of times. Its target is unknown. This sample is drawn from a study of blood T cells in healthy people across ages. Study-wide results and limits: The study lacked donor CMV status, which possibly confounded expanded clonotype changes. TCR beta diversity per million T cells fell roughly linearly with age.

Primers used in a second PCR of about 6 to 11 cycles were a sample-barcoded 5' primer and a J-beta primer mix. MiXCR, applied by TCRdb to the 5' RACE reads, yields one record per CDR3 protein. The sample contains 950,000 to 1,200,000 distinct CDR3 sequences, around two fifths of which appear only once. V dropped 3 bases and J dropped 1 base, with 7 bases sitting between them. From germline, CDR1 is SNHLY and CDR2 FYNNEI. This CDR3 region has 15 residues. Sequencing was performed on blood. The chain uses TRBV2 and TRBJ2-6, with a tentative D call TRBD1 (6 bases). This TCR was sampled from a man aged 18-30 years in good health. CDR3 in amino acids: CASSEDRSGANVLTF. The DNA of the CDR3 is TGTGCCAGCAGTGAGGACAGATCTGGGGCCAACGTCCTGACTTTC.